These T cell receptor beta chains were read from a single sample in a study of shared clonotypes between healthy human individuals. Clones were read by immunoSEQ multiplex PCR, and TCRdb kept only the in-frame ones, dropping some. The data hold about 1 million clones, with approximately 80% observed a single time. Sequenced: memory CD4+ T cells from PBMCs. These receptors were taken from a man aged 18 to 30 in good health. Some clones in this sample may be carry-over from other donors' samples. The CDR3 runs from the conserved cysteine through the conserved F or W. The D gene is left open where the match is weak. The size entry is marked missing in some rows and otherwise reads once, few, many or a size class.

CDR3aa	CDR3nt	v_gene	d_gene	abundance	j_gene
CASSLQSGATGELFF	TGCGCCAGCAGTTTACAAAGCGGGGCGACCGGGGAGCTGTTTTTT	TRBV5-1	TRBD2	NA	TRBJ2-2
CASSQGTPGVGQFF	TGTGCCAGCAGCCAGGGGACCCCCGGGGTGGGGCAGTTCTTC	TRBV7-3	NA	NA	TRBJ2-1
CSIQARGEQFF	TGCAGCATACAGGCCCGGGGAGAGCAGTTCTTC	TRBV29-1	NA	NA	TRBJ2-1
CASRSPGQSTDTQYF	TGCGCCAGCAGGTCTCCGGGACAGAGCACAGATACGCAGTATTTT	TRBV5-1	TRBD1	NA	TRBJ2-3
CASSFPGRNTIYF	TGTGCCAGCAGTTTCCCCGGAAGAAACACCATATATTTT	TRBV28	NA	NA	TRBJ1-3
CASSLGIYNEKLFF	TGTGCCAGCAGTTTGGGGATTTATAATGAAAAACTGTTTTTT	TRBV27	NA	NA	TRBJ1-4
CASSFQETQYF	TGTGCCAGCAGCTTTCAGGAGACCCAGTACTTC	TRBV5-6	NA	once	TRBJ2-5
CASSPQGSGGYTF	TGTGCCAGCAGTCCCCAGGGCAGTGGTGGCTACACCTTC	TRBV27	NA	NA	TRBJ1-2
CASTREGGNTEAFF	TGTGCCAGCACTCGGGAGGGCGGGAACACTGAAGCTTTCTTT	TRBV19	NA	few	TRBJ1-1
CASSFSNQPQHF	TGTGCCAGCAGCTTTAGCAATCAGCCCCAGCATTTT	TRBV7-9	NA	few	TRBJ1-5
CASSEQRPGTQYF	TGTGCCAGCAGTGAACAACGGCCCGGGACCCAGTACTTC	TRBV6-1	NA	NA	TRBJ2-5
CASSDARNYGYTF	TGTGCCAGCAGTGATGCCAGGAACTATGGCTACACCTTC	TRBV6-1	NA	NA	TRBJ1-2
CASSHTGNYGYTF	TGTGCCAGCTCCCATACGGGGAACTATGGCTACACCTTC	TRBV11-2	NA	few	TRBJ1-2
CASSGGDRVTGELFF	TGTGCCAGCAGCGGAGGAGACAGGGTAACCGGGGAGCTGTTTTTT	TRBV7-8	TRBD1	NA	TRBJ2-2
CRVLAWNNEQFF	TGCAGGGTACTAGCTTGGAACAATGAGCAGTTCTTC	TRBV29-1	NA	NA	TRBJ2-1
CSVGLGADTQYF	TGCAGCGTGGGGCTTGGTGCAGATACGCAGTATTTT	TRBV29-1	NA	NA	TRBJ2-3
CAIRGDSQETQYF	TGTGCCATCAGAGGGGACAGCCAAGAGACCCAGTACTTC	TRBV10-3	TRBD1	NA	TRBJ2-5
CASSLRTGGYEQYF	TGCGCCAGCAGCCTCAGGACAGGGGGCTACGAGCAGTACTTC	TRBV4-3	TRBD1	NA	TRBJ2-7
CASSLDPGPSTDTQYF	TGCGCCAGCAGCTTGGACCCGGGACCGAGCACAGATACGCAGTATTTT	TRBV5-1	NA	NA	TRBJ2-3
CAISERADSNQPQHF	TGTGCCATCAGTGAGAGGGCAGATAGCAATCAGCCCCAGCATTTT	TRBV10-3	NA	NA	TRBJ1-5
CASSFSWGELLNTDTQYF	TGTGCCAGCAGTTTCTCCTGGGGTGAACTCCTAAACACAGATACGCAGTATTTT	TRBV28	NA	NA	TRBJ2-3
CASSPTASGVSYEQYF	TGTGCCAGCAGCCCAACTGCCTCCGGGGTCTCCTACGAGCAGTACTTC	TRBV4-2	NA	few	TRBJ2-7
CASSESVRETTDTQYF	TGTGCCAGCAGTGAATCGGTGCGGGAGACCACAGATACGCAGTATTTT	TRBV25-1	TRBD2	NA	TRBJ2-3
CASSQGPLAFF	TGTGCCAGCAGCCAAGGGCCTTTGGCTTTCTTT	TRBV14	NA	NA	TRBJ1-1
CASSMRQGYEQYF	TGTGCCAGTAGTATGAGACAGGGTTACGAGCAGTACTTC	TRBV19	TRBD1	NA	TRBJ2-7
CASSLGGGDTEAFF	TGTGCCAGCAGCTTGGGAGGGGGCGACACTGAAGCTTTCTTT	TRBV5-4	TRBD1	NA	TRBJ1-1
CASSLGLAGARQQYF	TGTGCCAGCAGCTTGGGGCTAGCGGGAGCCCGACAGCAGTACTTC	TRBV5-6	TRBD2	NA	TRBJ2-7
CASSEAKAVGTQYF	TGTGCCAGCAGTGAAGCGAAAGCGGTAGGCACGCAGTATTTT	TRBV2	NA	once	TRBJ2-3
CASSPPGGASYEQYF	TGTGCCAGCTCACCGCCAGGGGGGGCCTCCTACGAGCAGTACTTC	TRBV18	NA	NA	TRBJ2-7
CASSPPGRNYGYTF	TGTGCCAGCTCACCACCCGGACGCAACTATGGCTACACCTTC	TRBV18	NA	NA	TRBJ1-2
CASSQDLLGIMQFF	TGTGCCAGCAGCCAAGATTTACTCGGCATAATGCAGTTCTTC	TRBV14	NA	NA	TRBJ2-1
CASRFLAGGVQETQYF	TGTGCCAGCAGGTTTCTAGCGGGAGGGGTCCAAGAGACCCAGTACTTC	TRBV11-2	TRBD2	NA	TRBJ2-5
CASSRETVSYEQYF	TGCGCCAGCAGCCGAGAGACAGTCTCCTACGAGCAGTACTTC	TRBV4-3	NA	NA	TRBJ2-7